A selection of T cell receptor beta chains follows, all from one sample in a study of T cells in Graves' hyperthyroidism and ophthalmopathy. TCRdb reprocessed the multiplex PCR reads via MiXCR and lists one record per CDR3 protein. Of hundreds of thousands of distinct CDR3 sequences in the sample, about a fifth are singletons; the top ten hold about 34%. The sample taken for sequencing was blood. These receptors were taken from a man aged 25 to 45 with Graves' ophthalmopathy. Each CDR3 is given without its conserved first and last residue.

TRBV27	12	ATVLSSGYNEQF
TRBV18	11	ASSRNSADEAF
TRBV24-1	12	ATSASLAYNEQF
TRBV2	11	ASSIETRQPQH
TRBV20-1	14	SARGRGQGNNSPLH
TRBV6-1	13	ASSYRESPYNEQF
TRBV3-1	12	ASSQRRASTEAF
TRBV7-2	10	ASSFTGGLAF
TRBV4-2	13	ASRAQVRANTEAF
TRBV7-2	13	ASSLAGLANEKLF
TRBV20-1	10	SAPLGTDTQY
TRBV28	12	ASSPQTGSKTQY
TRBV9	14	ASSETSGENTGELF
TRBV28	12	ASSSPSLAETQY
TRBV29-1	13	SVEARGPGANVLT
TRBV3-1	12	ASSQGHKNTEAF
TRBV28	11	ASSLWTTGELF
TRBV7-2	12	ASSLFQGATEAF
TRBV7-2	12	ASSRGGFRETQY
TRBV5-1	13	ASSHVTQSLDTQY
TRBV12-3/TRBV12-4	12	ASSADRRLETQY
TRBV28	14	ASSLFLAGSTDTQY
TRBV20-1	12	SARPGQNNSPLH
TRBV27	13	ASSLMGLGGYEQY
TRBV20-1	12	SARKGPVLGEQY
TRBV10-3	11	AISGESSYEQY
TRBV7-9	12	ASSLARYSNEQF
TRBV10-3	13	AISEQRESNGELF
TRBV12-5	9	ASHLVETQY
TRBV20-1	10	SASGLANEQF
TRBV20-1	11	SAPMKQGQPQH
TRBV6-2/TRBV6-3	14	ASSLWEGANPQPQH
TRBV25-1	11	ASSDGVDFGYT
TRBV7-2	12	ASSLEGARGTQY
TRBV15	9	ATSDGTEAF
TRBV4-3	14	ASSQDRSTGWRTQY
TRBV2	9	AGSTGVEAF
TRBV20-1	12	SASGLAGRETQY
TRBV7-9	15	ASSPLDRQDLNTEAF
TRBV7-2	16	ASSLQLSKGAPGNTIY
TRBV7-9	16	ASSPTGQVALLNCEQY
TRBV13	13	ASSPGASSYNEQF
TRBV4-2	13	ASSQVGRTTYEQY